The rows below give T cell receptor beta chains drawn from one sample of a study of STAT3 mutations in large granular lymphocyte leukemia. Assay: immunoSEQ multiplex PCR; the TCRdb copy retains only in-frame clones and omits some. The table has over 8,500 clones, approximately 90% seen once. The source material was peripheral blood mononuclear cells. Receptor source: an elderly man with T-cell large granular lymphocyte leukemia. Some clones in this sample may be carry-over from other donors' samples. CDR3s include the opening cysteine and the closing phenylalanine or tryptophan. D genes are given only for firm matches. Clone size is given for some rows only: seen once, a few or many times, or a class if the clone is expanded.

V: TRBV5-1; size: .; J: TRBJ2-7; D: TRBD2; DNA: TGCGCCAGCAGCCCATCCGGGACTAGTGTCGACGAGCAGTACTTC; CDR3: CASSPSGTSVDEQYF
V: TRBV9; size: .; J: TRBJ2-3; D: .; DNA: TGTGCCAGCAGCGTAGACGGGGGTGCAGATACGCAGTATTTT; CDR3: CASSVDGGADTQYF
V: TRBV19; size: .; J: TRBJ1-5; D: .; DNA: TGTGCCAGTAACCCGGGGCGCAATCAGCCCCAGCATTTT; CDR3: CASNPGRNQPQHF
V: TRBV10-3; size: .; J: TRBJ2-7; D: TRBD1; DNA: TGTGCCATCAGATCGGGGACAGGGGACTACGAGCAGTACTTC; CDR3: CAIRSGTGDYEQYF
V: TRBV18; size: .; J: TRBJ1-5; D: .; DNA: TGTGCCAGCTCCCAGAACTCAGGGGCCAATCAGCCCCAGCATTTT; CDR3: CASSQNSGANQPQHF
V: TRBV6-6; size: .; J: TRBJ2-7; D: TRBD1; DNA: TGTGCCAGCAGTTACTCGGACAGGGGGCCCTACGAGCAGTACTTC; CDR3: CASSYSDRGPYEQYF
V: TRBV5-4; size: .; J: TRBJ2-5; D: .; DNA: TGTGCCAGCAGCTTGGACCCCTCCTCTGAGACCCAGTACTTC; CDR3: CASSLDPSSETQYF
V: TRBV18; size: .; J: TRBJ1-1; D: .; DNA: TGTGCCAGCTCACCACCGGCAGGGTTTAACACTGAAGCTTTCTTT; CDR3: CASSPPAGFNTEAFF
V: TRBV28; size: .; J: TRBJ1-6; D: .; DNA: TGTGCCAGCAGTTTATTGACTGGGTCCCAATCACCCCTCCACTTT; CDR3: CASSLLTGSQSPLHF
V: TRBV10-3; size: .; J: TRBJ1-1; D: .; DNA: TGTGCCATCACCCCGTTTCCGGGGGCTGAAGCTTTCTTT; CDR3: CAITPFPGAEAFF
V: TRBV25-1; size: .; J: TRBJ2-1; D: .; DNA: TGTGCCAGCAGGGGACGGGGGGCCGTCAATGAGCAGTTCTTC; CDR3: CASRGRGAVNEQFF
V: TRBV6-5; size: .; J: TRBJ1-2; D: .; DNA: TGTGCCAGCACCCCACACCGGGGAAACTATGGCTACACCTTC; CDR3: CASTPHRGNYGYTF
V: TRBV19; size: .; J: TRBJ1-5; D: .; DNA: TGTGCCAGTAGTGCGACGGGACCTCAGCCCCAGCATTTT; CDR3: CASSATGPQPQHF
V: TRBV30; size: .; J: TRBJ1-6; D: .; DNA: TGTGCCTGGAGCCCCCGGGGGAGCTCACCCCTCCACTTT; CDR3: CAWSPRGSSPLHF
V: TRBV5-4; size: .; J: TRBJ1-6; D: TRBD1; DNA: TGTGCCAGCAGCGAGGACAGGGGCTGGTCACCCCTCCACTTT; CDR3: CASSEDRGWSPLHF
V: TRBV4-1; size: .; J: TRBJ1-2; D: .; DNA: TGCGCCAGCAGCCAAGATCGCGGGCCCGACTATGGCTACACCTTC; CDR3: CASSQDRGPDYGYTF
V: TRBV5-6; size: .; J: TRBJ1-1; D: TRBD1; DNA: TGTGCCAGCAGCCCGGGACAGGGGGCTGAAGCTTTCTTT; CDR3: CASSPGQGAEAFF
V: TRBV5-8; size: few; J: TRBJ2-5; D: TRBD1; DNA: TGTGCCAGCAGCTCCCGGACAGGGGACGAGACCCAGTACTTC; CDR3: CASSSRTGDETQYF
V: TRBV10-3; size: .; J: TRBJ1-5; D: .; DNA: TGTGCCATCAGTCCACAAGGCGGTGTAGATAGCAATCAGCCCCAGCATTTT; CDR3: CAISPQGGVDSNQPQHF
V: TRBV18; size: .; J: TRBJ2-2; D: .; DNA: TGTGCCAGCTCACCAGTCAGGGGACTCACCGGGGAGCTGTTTTTT; CDR3: CASSPVRGLTGELFF
V: TRBV5-1; size: .; J: TRBJ2-5; D: TRBD2; DNA: TGCGCCAGCAGCGGGGGGACTAGCGGGGGACTCCAAGAGACCCAGTACTTC; CDR3: CASSGGTSGGLQETQYF
V: TRBV5-1; size: .; J: TRBJ2-5; D: TRBD2; DNA: TGCGCCAGCAGCTTCATAGCGGGGGCCGAAGAGACCCAGTACTTC; CDR3: CASSFIAGAEETQYF
V: TRBV7-9; size: .; J: TRBJ2-7; D: TRBD1; DNA: TGTGCCAGCAGCCCCCCGGGACAGCTATACGAGCAGTACTTC; CDR3: CASSPPGQLYEQYF
V: TRBV27; size: .; J: TRBJ1-6; D: TRBD1; DNA: TGTGCCAGCAGTTTAGGGACAGGTCCCAGCTCCTATAATTCACCCCTCCACTTT; CDR3: CASSLGTGPSSYNSPLHF
V: TRBV7-2; size: .; J: TRBJ2-7; D: TRBD1; DNA: TGTGCCAGCAGCTTAGGGGCCAGGGGGACGGGCGAGCAGTACTTC; CDR3: CASSLGARGTGEQYF